The rows below give T cell receptor beta chains drawn from one sample of a study of neurological immune-mediated disorders. MiXCR was run by TCRdb on the 5' RACE reads, yielding one entry per CDR3 protein. This sample has tens of thousands of distinct CDR3 sequences; roughly 3.2% occur once, and the top ten carry around 3.1%. The sequencing input was PBMCs. These receptors all stem from a woman aged 45 to 65 with multiple sclerosis. Each CDR3 is given with its conserved first and last residue. A D gene is named only where the DNA matches it firmly. The size of a clone is reported for some rows only, either as once, few or many, or as a class for expanded clones.

CASSPQGALNSPLHF	TGTGCCAGCTCACCACAGGGGGCCCTGAATTCACCCCTCCACTTT	TRBV18	TRBJ1-6	TRBD1	many
CSARAPSGLGEKLFF	TGCAGTGCTAGAGCTCCCAGCGGCCTAGGGGAAAAACTGTTTTTT	TRBV20-1	TRBJ1-4	NA	many
CAISESNEQFF	TGTGCCATCAGTGAGTCGAATGAGCAGTTCTTC	TRBV10-3	TRBJ2-1	NA	many
CSASPTGTYGYTF	TGCAGTGCTTCCCCGACAGGAACTTATGGCTACACCTTC	TRBV20-1	TRBJ1-2	NA	many
CASSQTPHAGRKFNEQFF	TGTGCCAGCAGCCAAACCCCCCATGCGGGGAGGAAATTCAATGAGCAGTTCTTC	TRBV7-2	TRBJ2-1	NA	many
CASSYRSSYNSPLNF	TGTGCCAGCAGTTACAGGAGCTCCTATAATTCACCCCTCAACTTT	TRBV9	TRBJ1-6	NA	NA
CASYWQENTGELFF	TGTGCCAGCTATTGGCAGGAAAACACCGGGGAGCTGTTTTTT	TRBV12-3/TRBV12-4	TRBJ2-2	NA	many
CASSSPGDTGELFF	TGTGCCAGCAGCTCCCCCGGCGACACCGGGGAGCTGTTTTTT	TRBV28	TRBJ2-2	NA	few
CSARGSGVREQYF	TGCAGTGCTAGAGGCTCGGGGGTGCGGGAGCAGTACTTC	TRBV20-1	TRBJ2-7	NA	many
CASSLTGHLAYEQYF	TGTGCCAGCAGTTTAACAGGGCACCTGGCCTACGAGCAGTACTTC	TRBV28	TRBJ2-7	NA	many
CSAGDSYNQPQHF	TGCAGCGCAGGGGACAGCTACAATCAGCCCCAGCATTTT	TRBV20-1	TRBJ1-5	TRBD1	many
CASSQASRGRMNTEAFF	TGCGCCAGCAGCCAAGCGAGTCGGGGACGGATGAACACTGAAGCTTTCTTT	TRBV4-1	TRBJ1-1	NA	many
CATSDPPGTVNTGELFF	TGTGCCACCAGTGATCCCCCCGGGACAGTTAACACCGGGGAGCTGTTTTTT	TRBV24-1	TRBJ2-2	TRBD1	many
CASSRTLTSMGNTIYF	TGCGCCAGCAGCCGAACCCTGACAAGCATGGGAAACACCATATATTTT	TRBV5-1	TRBJ1-3	NA	many